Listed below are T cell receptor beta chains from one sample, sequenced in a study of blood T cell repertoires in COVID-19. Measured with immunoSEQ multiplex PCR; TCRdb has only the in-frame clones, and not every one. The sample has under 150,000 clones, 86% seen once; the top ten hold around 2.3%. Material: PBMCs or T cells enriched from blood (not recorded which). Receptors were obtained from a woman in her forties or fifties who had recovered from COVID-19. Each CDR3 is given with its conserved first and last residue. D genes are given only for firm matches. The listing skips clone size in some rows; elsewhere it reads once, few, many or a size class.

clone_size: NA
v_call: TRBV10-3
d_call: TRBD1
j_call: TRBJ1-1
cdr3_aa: CAIRTTGMNTEAFF
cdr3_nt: TGTGCCATCAGAACGACAGGGATGAACACTGAAGCTTTCTTT

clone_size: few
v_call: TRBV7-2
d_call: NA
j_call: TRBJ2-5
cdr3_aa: CASSTRRGIQETQYF
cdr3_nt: TGTGCCAGCAGTACCCGGCGGGGCATCCAAGAGACCCAGTACTTC

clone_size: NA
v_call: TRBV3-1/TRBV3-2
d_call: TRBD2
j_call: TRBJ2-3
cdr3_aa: CASSLAGGPTDTQYF
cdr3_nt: TGTGCCAGCAGCCTAGCGGGGGGGCCTACAGATACGCAGTATTTT

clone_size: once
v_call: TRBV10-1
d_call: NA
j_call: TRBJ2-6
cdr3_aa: CASSENRLSSGANVLTF
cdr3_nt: TGCGCCAGCAGTGAGAACAGGTTAAGCTCTGGGGCCAACGTCCTGACTTTC

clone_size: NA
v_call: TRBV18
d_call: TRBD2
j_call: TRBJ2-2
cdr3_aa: CASSPSIAGGTGELFF
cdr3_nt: TGTGCCAGCTCACCATCGATAGCGGGCGGCACCGGGGAGCTGTTTTTT

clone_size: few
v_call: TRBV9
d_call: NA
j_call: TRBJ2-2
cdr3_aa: CASSVRESGELFF
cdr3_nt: TGTGCCAGCAGCGTACGGGAATCCGGGGAGCTGTTTTTT

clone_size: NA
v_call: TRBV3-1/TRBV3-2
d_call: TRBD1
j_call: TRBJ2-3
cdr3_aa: CASSLQGTAADTQYF
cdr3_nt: TGTGCCAGCAGCCTACAGGGGACAGCAGCTGATACGCAGTATTTT

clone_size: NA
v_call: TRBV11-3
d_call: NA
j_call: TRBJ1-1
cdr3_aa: CASTPDGQSNTEAFF
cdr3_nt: TGTGCCAGCACCCCTGACGGACAGTCTAACACTGAAGCTTTCTTT

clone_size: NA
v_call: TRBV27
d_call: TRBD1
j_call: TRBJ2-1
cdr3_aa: CASSSGQGARNEQFF
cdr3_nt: TGTGCCAGCAGTTCAGGACAGGGGGCCCGTAATGAGCAGTTCTTC

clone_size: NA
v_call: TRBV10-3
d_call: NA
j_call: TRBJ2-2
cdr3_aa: CAITGGLNTGELFF
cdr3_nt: TGTGCCATCACAGGGGGGTTAAACACCGGGGAGCTGTTTTTT

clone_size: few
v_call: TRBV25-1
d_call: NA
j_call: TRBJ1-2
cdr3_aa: CASSEAEGNYGYTF
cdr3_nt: TGTGCCAGCAGTGAGGCGGAGGGGAACTATGGCTACACCTTC

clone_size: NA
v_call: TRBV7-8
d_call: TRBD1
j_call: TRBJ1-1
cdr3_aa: CASRPPGRDRGFKNTEAFF
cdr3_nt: TGTGCCAGCAGACCCCCCGGGCGGGACAGGGGGTTTAAGAACACTGAAGCTTTCTTT

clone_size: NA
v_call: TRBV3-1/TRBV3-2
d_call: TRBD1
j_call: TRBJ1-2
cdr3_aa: CAIQDRGGLGYTF
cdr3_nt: TGTGCCATCCAGGACAGGGGGGGCCTCGGCTACACCTTC

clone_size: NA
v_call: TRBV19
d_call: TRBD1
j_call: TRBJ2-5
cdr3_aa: CASSTQAGTGGTQYF
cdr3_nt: TGTGCCAGTAGTACTCAGGCCGGGACAGGGGGGACCCAGTACTTC

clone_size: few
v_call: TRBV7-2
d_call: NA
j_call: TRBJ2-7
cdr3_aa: CASSPPGGASYEQYF
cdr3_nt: TGTGCCAGCAGCCCCCCGGGCGGGGCCTCCTACGAGCAGTACTTC

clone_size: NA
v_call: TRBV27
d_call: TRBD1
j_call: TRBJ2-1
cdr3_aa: CASSLARGQDEQFF
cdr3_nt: TGTGCCAGCAGTTTGGCCAGGGGGCAAGATGAGCAGTTCTTC

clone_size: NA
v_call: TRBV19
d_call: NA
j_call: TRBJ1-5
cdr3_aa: CASRGEYSNQPQHF
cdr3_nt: TGTGCCAGCAGGGGTGAGTATAGCAATCAGCCCCAGCATTTT

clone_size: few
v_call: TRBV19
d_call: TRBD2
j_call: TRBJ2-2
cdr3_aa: CASSIPGTSLSRELFF
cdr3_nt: TGTGCCAGTAGTATCCCCGGGACTAGCTTATCAAGGGAGCTGTTTTTT

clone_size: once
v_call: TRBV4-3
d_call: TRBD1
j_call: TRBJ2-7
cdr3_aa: CASSPRTGGSSYEQYF
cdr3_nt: TGCGCCAGCAGCCCAAGGACAGGGGGGAGCTCCTACGAGCAGTACTTC

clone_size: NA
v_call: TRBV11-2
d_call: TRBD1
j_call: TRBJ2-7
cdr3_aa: CASSLVQGQGAYEQYF
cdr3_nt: TGTGCCAGCAGCTTAGTCCAGGGGCAGGGGGCCTACGAGCAGTACTTC

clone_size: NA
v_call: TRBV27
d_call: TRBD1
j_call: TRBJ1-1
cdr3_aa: CASSTRQGTAEAFF
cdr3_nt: TGTGCCAGCAGTACCAGACAGGGGACGGCTGAAGCTTTCTTT

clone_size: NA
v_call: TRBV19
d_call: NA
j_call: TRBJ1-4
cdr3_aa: CASMSGYPEKLFF
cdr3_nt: TGTGCCAGTATGTCAGGATATCCCGAAAAACTGTTTTTT

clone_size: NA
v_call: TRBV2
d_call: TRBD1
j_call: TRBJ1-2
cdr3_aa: CATQPGQRYGYTF
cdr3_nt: TGTGCCACCCAACCGGGACAGAGATATGGCTACACCTTC

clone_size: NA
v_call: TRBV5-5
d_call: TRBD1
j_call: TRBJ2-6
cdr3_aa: CASSSGTGAAGANVLTF
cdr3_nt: TGTGCCAGCAGCTCCGGGACAGGGGCGGCTGGGGCCAACGTCCTGACTTTC

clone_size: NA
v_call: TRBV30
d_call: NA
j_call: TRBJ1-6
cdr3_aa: CAWSGYSRPNPDSYNSPLHF
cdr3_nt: TGTGCCTGGAGTGGGTACAGTAGACCAAACCCAGACTCCTATAATTCACCCCTCCACTTT

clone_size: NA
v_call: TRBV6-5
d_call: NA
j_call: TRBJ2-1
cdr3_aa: CASSYSIASSYNEQFF
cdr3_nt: TGTGCCAGCAGTTACTCCATTGCGAGCTCCTACAATGAGCAGTTCTTC

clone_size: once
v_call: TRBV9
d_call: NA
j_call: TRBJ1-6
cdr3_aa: CASSPHSYNSPLHF
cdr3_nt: TGTGCCAGCAGCCCCCACTCCTATAATTCACCCCTCCACTTT

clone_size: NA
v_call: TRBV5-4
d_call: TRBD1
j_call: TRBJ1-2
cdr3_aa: CASTRQGIMHGYTF
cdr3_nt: TGTGCCAGCACCAGACAGGGGATTATGCATGGCTACACCTTC

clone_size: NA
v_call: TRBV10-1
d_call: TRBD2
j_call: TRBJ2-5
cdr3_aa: CASSSSGAMETQYF
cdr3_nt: TGCGCCAGCAGTTCTAGCGGGGCGATGGAGACCCAGTACTTC

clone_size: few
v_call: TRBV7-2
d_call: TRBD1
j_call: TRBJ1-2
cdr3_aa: CASSLDRGRHGYTF
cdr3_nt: TGTGCCAGCAGCTTAGACAGGGGGCGGCATGGCTACACCTTC

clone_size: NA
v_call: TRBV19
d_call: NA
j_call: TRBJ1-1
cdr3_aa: CASSIEVRTWDTEAFF
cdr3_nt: TGTGCCAGTAGTATAGAAGTAAGGACTTGGGACACTGAAGCTTTCTTT

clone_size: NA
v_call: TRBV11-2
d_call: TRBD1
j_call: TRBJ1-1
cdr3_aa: CASSESQGAETEAFF
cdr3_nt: TGTGCCAGCAGCGAGTCACAGGGGGCAGAGACTGAAGCTTTCTTT

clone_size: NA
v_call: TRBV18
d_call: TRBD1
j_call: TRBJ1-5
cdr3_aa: CASSPQGAYDQPQHF
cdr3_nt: TGTGCCAGCTCACCCCAGGGGGCGTATGATCAGCCCCAGCATTTT

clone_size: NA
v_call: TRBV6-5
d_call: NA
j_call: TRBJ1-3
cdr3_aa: CASVAGQGNTIYF
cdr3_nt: TGTGCCAGCGTTGCCGGACAGGGAAACACCATATATTTT

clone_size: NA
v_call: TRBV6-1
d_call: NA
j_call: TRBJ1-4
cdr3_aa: CASSEGFGQSNEKLFF
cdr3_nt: TGTGCCAGCAGTGAGGGATTTGGACAGTCTAATGAAAAACTGTTTTTT

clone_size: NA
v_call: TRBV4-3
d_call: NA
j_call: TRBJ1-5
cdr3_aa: CASSQDRGQPQHF
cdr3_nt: TGCGCCAGCAGCCAAGATCGGGGGCAGCCCCAGCATTTT

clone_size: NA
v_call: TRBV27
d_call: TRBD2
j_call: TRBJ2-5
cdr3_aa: CASSLGGGGIGETQYF
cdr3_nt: TGTGCCAGCAGTTTGGGCGGGGGGGGAATTGGAGAGACCCAGTACTTC

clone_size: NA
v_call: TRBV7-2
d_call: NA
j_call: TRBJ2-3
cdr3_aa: CASSSISTDTQYF
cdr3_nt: TGTGCCAGCAGCTCTATCAGCACAGATACGCAGTATTTT

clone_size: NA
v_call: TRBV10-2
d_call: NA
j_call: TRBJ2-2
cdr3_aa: CASSESGVALLNTGELFF
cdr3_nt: TGCGCCAGCAGTGAGTCAGGAGTAGCTCTCTTGAACACCGGGGAGCTGTTTTTT

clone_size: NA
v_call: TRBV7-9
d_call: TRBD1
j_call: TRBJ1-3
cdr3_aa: CASSLGGTGSASGNTIYF
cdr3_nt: TGTGCCAGCAGCTTAGGGGGGACAGGGAGTGCCTCTGGAAACACCATATATTTT

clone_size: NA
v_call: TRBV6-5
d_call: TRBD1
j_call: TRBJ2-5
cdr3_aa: CASSYGTAQETQYF
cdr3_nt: TGTGCCAGCAGTTACGGGACAGCCCAAGAGACCCAGTACTTC

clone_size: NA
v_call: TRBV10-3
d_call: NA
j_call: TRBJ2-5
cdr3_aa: CAISPDRRETQYF
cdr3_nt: TGTGCCATCAGTCCTGACAGGAGAGAGACCCAGTACTTC

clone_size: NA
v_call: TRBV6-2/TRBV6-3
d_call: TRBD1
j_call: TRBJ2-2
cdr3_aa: CASSHLTGGTGELFF
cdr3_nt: TGTGCCAGCAGCCACCTAACAGGGGGCACCGGGGAGCTGTTTTTT

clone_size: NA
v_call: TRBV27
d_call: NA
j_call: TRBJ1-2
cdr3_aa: CASSDPQTGRDGYTF
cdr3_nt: TGTGCCAGCAGTGACCCTCAAACAGGGCGAGATGGCTACACCTTC

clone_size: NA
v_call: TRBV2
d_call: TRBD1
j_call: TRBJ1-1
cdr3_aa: CASRGPTGGEGEAFF
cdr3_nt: TGTGCCAGCAGGGGGCCCACAGGGGGCGAGGGTGAAGCTTTCTTT

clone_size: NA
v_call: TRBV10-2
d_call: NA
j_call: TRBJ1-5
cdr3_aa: CASSEFVYQPQHF
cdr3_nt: TGCGCCAGCAGTGAGTTCGTGTATCAGCCCCAGCATTTT

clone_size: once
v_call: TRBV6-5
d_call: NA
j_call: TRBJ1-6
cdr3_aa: CASSYKSGAASPLHF
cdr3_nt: TGTGCCAGCAGCTACAAGTCTGGGGCGGCTTCACCCCTCCACTTT

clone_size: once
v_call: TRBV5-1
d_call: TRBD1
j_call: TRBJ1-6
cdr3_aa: CASSLGQTYNSPLHF
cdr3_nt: TGCGCCAGCAGCCTGGGACAGACCTATAATTCACCCCTCCACTTT